Below, 22 T cell receptor beta chains from the same sample are listed, as sequenced in a study of shared clonotypes between healthy human individuals (dated by TCRdb to the early 2020s). Preparation of the library involved the immunoSEQ multiplex PCR assay. TCRdb provides this immuneACCESS table in a form limited to in-frame rearrangements. Some clones are lacking; in checked studies, under half of them reflect an unresolved V gene, and why the rest are absent is not known. Present in this sample are 700,000 or so clones, 72% of which were seen just once. The top ten clonotypes cover approximately 2% of the sample. The sample comprised memory CD4+ T cells sorted from blood. Read against the paper, the sample's cell subset or site label means: CD45RA-negative fraction. These receptors originate from a woman in her thirties in good health.

The table lists this clone with a count of one. The J gene is TRBJ2-7, the V gene TRBV28, with D possibly matching TRBD2 (6 bases). The CDR3 totals 14 residues. CDR1 is MDHEN and CDR2 is SYDVKM in the germline V gene. Trimming left V 3 bases short and J 5 bases short, with 14 bases between. CDR3 in amino acids: CASSLYTSGDEQYF. Here the CDR3 DNA reads TGTGCCAGCAGTTTGTACACCTCGGGAGACGAGCAGTACTTC.

V is TRBV7-9 and J is TRBJ2-3, with D perhaps matching TRBD1 or TRBD2 (6 bases each). Trimming took off 5 bases at V and 0 bases at J, with 12 bases between the two ends. The CDR3 is made up of 15 amino acids. Germline values: CDR1 SEHNR, CDR2 FQNEAQ (reference sequence). CDR3 in DNA: TGTGCCAGCAGCGTACGGGGGCTTAGCACAGATACGCAGTATTTT. This encodes CASSVRGLSTDTQYF.

CDR3 sequence reads: CASSWRGQEETQYF. For the CDR3, the DNA is TGCGCCAGCAGCTGGCGGGGCCAAGAAGAGACCCAGTACTTC. This rearrangement joins TRBV5-1 to TRBJ2-5, with a tentative D call TRBD2 (6 bases). The CDR3 is 14 residues long. Germline assignment: CDR1 SGHRS and CDR2 YFSETQ. V lost 3 bases and J 3 bases, leaving 12 bases between the germline ends.

The chain carries TRBV7-8 and TRBJ2-7; D remains unclear. CDR3 length: 14 amino acids. Germline loops: CDR1 SGHVS, CDR2 FQNEAQ. V was trimmed by 0 bases and J by 6 bases, leaving 12 bases between them. The CDR3 nucleotides read TGTGCCAGCAGCTTAGCTGGCCAGGCTCGCGAGCAGTACTTC. Its translation is CASSLAGQAREQYF.

The chain combines TRBV11-2 with TRBJ2-3; D is uncertain. V lost 5 bases and J 4 bases, leaving 10 bases between the germline ends. CDR3 length equals 13 residues. Germline values: CDR1 SGHAT, CDR2 FQNNGV. The CDR3 nucleotides are TGTGCCAGCAGCATACCGAGTGCAGATACGCAGTATTTT. This codes for CASSIPSADTQYF.

The chain is built from TRBV29-1 and TRBJ1-5; no definite D call. The ends were cut back, 6 bases at V and 3 bases at J, with 12 bases in the middle. The CDR3 runs to 13 residues. Germline V gene data show CDR1 as SQVTM and CDR2 as ANQGSEA. The CDR3 bases are TGCAGCGTCTCCCGGGAAGTCAATCAGCCCCAGCATTTT. Its protein product is CSVSREVNQPQHF.

The V gene is TRBV30, the J gene TRBJ2-5; D perhaps matches TRBD2 (5 bases). The closer fit of TRBJ2-7 to the DNA end suggests the J call may be wrong. CDR1 is GTSNPN, CDR2 SVGIG, per germline (reference sequence). This CDR3 is 14 amino acids long. CDR3 sequence reads: CAWSPGLAGYEQYF. The CDR3 DNA follows: TGTGCCTGGAGTCCCGGGCTAGCAGGCTACGAGCAGTACTTC.

As regards this clone: A read error likely explains this, since a far larger clone differs by one base. V usage is TRBV7-7 and J usage is TRBJ2-2; D unclear. The germline V gene encodes CDR1 SSHAT and CDR2 FNYEAQ (reference sequence). Trimming left V 5 bases short and J 4 bases short, with 8 bases between. This CDR3 spans 13 amino acids. The CDR3 nucleotides read TGTGCCAGCAGCCCCCTTCCCACCGGGGAGCTGTTTTTT. It specifies CASSPLPTGELFF.

Only a few counts were recorded for this clone. This chain links TRBV5-6 with TRBJ1-3; TRBD1 aligns across 8 bases. The germline gives CDR1 SGHDT, CDR2 YYEEEE. The CDR3 spans 17 residues. After removal of 3 bases from V and 1 base from J, the junction contained 9 bases not matched to a gene. In nucleotides, the CDR3 is TGTGCCAGCAGCTCCTGGACAGGGACCACATCTGGAAACACCATATATTTT. Amino acids: CASSSWTGTTSGNTIYF.

The chain carries TRBV7-9 and TRBJ2-1, with 9 nucleotides matching TRBD2. CDR1 and CDR2 from the germline V gene are SEHNR and FQNEAQ (reference sequence). J was trimmed by 4 bases and V by 5 bases; bases with no gene match: 6. The CDR3 covers 15 residues. The CDR3 DNA follows: TGTGCCAGCAGCGTGCTAGCGGGGCGATACAATGAGCAGTTCTTC. It codes for CASSVLAGRYNEQFF.

Comments on this clone: The germline gene is not matched at one end of the junction; a read error may be the cause. The V gene is TRBV2, the J gene TRBJ1-5, with D maybe TRBD1 (6 bases). The CDR3 contains 14 residues. Germline CDR1 is SNHLY and CDR2 is FYNNEI. The CDR3 coding sequence is TGTGCCAGCAGTGAGGGGGCGGTAAATCGGCCCCAGCATTTT. Translating gives CASSEGAVNRPQHF.

This sequence joins TRBV7-9 and TRBJ2-3, with 10 bases lining up with TRBD1. V shed 5 bases and J 2 bases; nucleotides not matched to a gene: 7. Germline V gives CDR1 SEHNR, CDR2 FQNEAQ (reference sequence). This CDR3 has 16 residues. The CDR3 coding sequence is TGTGCCAGCAGCCCTCCGGGACAGGGGTCCACAGATACGCAGTATTTT. This translates into CASSPPGQGSTDTQYF.

For this clone: An end of the junction does not agree with germline; a read error may underlie this. The rearrangement joins TRBV28 to TRBJ1-1; D call uncertain. This CDR3 has 12 amino acids. Germline V gene sequence: CDR1 MDHEN, CDR2 SYDVKM. This CDR3 is CAISGLDTEAFF. Written as DNA, the CDR3 is TGTGCCATCAGTGGGCTCGACACTGAAGCTTTCTTT.

The chain uses TRBV10-1 and TRBJ2-2, with 11 bases aligning to TRBD2. Per the germline V gene, CDR1 is WNHNN and CDR2 is SYGVQD (reference sequence). V dropped 5 bases and J dropped 4; count of bases not matched to a gene: 9. The CDR3 extends over 17 amino acids. The CDR3 loop reads CASSPVAGGPGTGELFF. Written as DNA, the CDR3 is TGCGCCAGCAGTCCGGTAGCGGGAGGGCCGGGCACCGGGGAGCTGTTTTTT.

The chain combines TRBV5-6 with TRBJ1-2; no clear D. Trimming shortened V by 2 bases and J by 8 bases, and 7 bases separated the two germline ends. This CDR3 contains 11 residues. Germline V CDR1 and CDR2: SGHDT, YYEEEE. CDR3 region: CASSFGEGYTF. The CDR3 DNA reads TGTGCCAGCAGCTTTGGGGAGGGCTACACCTTC.

The chain uses TRBV5-4 and TRBJ2-3, with TRBD2 matching over 8 bases. CDR1 is SGHNT and CDR2 is YYREEE in the germline V gene (reference sequence). The CDR3 spans 14 residues. J gave up 1 base and V 4 bases, and 2 bases lay outside the gene matches. CDR3 residues: CASSGREGTDTQYF. DNA of the CDR3: TGTGCCAGCAGCGGGCGGGAGGGCACAGATACGCAGTATTTT.

The chain recombines TRBV18 with TRBJ2-3; 11 bases map to TRBD2. J gave up 1 base and V 5 bases, and 2 bases lay outside the gene matches. Germline CDR1 KGHSH, CDR2 LQKENI. The CDR3 totals 15 residues. CDR3 DNA sequence: TGTGCCAGCTCAATAGCGGGAGGGGGCACAGATACGCAGTATTTT. Amino acid sequence: CASSIAGGGTDTQYF.

This clone came up a few times. The chain couples TRBV6-1 to TRBJ1-5; D not resolved. Germline V gene sequence: CDR1 MNHNS, CDR2 SASEGT. The CDR3 has 13 residues. V dropped 2 bases and J dropped 7 bases, with 9 bases sitting between them. CDR3 in amino acids: CASSERSRQPQHF. CDR3 in DNA: TGTGCCAGCAGTGAACGGAGCCGGCAGCCCCAGCATTTT.

As regards this clone: The same CDR3 also results from other DNA sequences found in this sample. V usage is TRBV5-1 and J usage is TRBJ2-3, with unresolved D. The germline gives CDR1 SGHRS, CDR2 YFSETQ. The ends were cut back, 1 base at V and 3 bases at J, with 3 bases in the middle. CDR3 size: 12 residues. This CDR3 is CASSLLTDTQYF. The CDR3 DNA reads TGCGCCAGCAGCTTGTTAACAGATACGCAGTATTTT.

This clone was found many times. This specimen includes other DNA sequences encoding the same CDR3. In nucleotides, the CDR3 is TGCGCCAGCAGCTTGTTTAGTGGGGAGGGCTACACCTTC. It is translated as CASSLFSGEGYTF. The chain couples TRBV5-1 to TRBJ1-2; no clear D gene. Between the trimmed V and J ends, which lost 1 base and 8 bases, there was a span of 12 bases. Looked up from germline, CDR1 is SGHRS and CDR2 is YFSETQ. The CDR3 sequence is 13 residues long.

The V call is TRBV27, the J call TRBJ2-7; unclear D gene. V dropped 4 bases and J dropped 1 base, with 20 bases sitting between them. Germline CDR1 reads MNHEY; CDR2 reads SMNVEV (reference sequence). The CDR3 totals 17 residues. CDR3 sequence reads: CASSSNNGVAPSYEQYF. The CDR3, as DNA: TGTGCCAGCAGTTCCAACAATGGGGTAGCTCCTTCCTACGAGCAGTACTTC.

On this clone: One end of the junction does not line up with germline, which may come from a read error. The chain links TRBV7-7 to TRBJ2-2; 9 bases are a match to TRBD2. CDR3 length: 14 residues. Per germline, CDR1 SSHAT and CDR2 FNYEAQ (reference sequence). CDR3 residues: CASSIAGAPGELFF. DNA of the CDR3: TGTGCCAGCAGCATAGCGGGAGCCCCCGGGGAGCTGTTTTTT. The full variable domain, in which reference TRBV7-7 and TRBJ2-2 provide the parts outside the CDR3, is GAGVSQSPRYKVTKRGQDVTLRCDPISSHATLYWYQQALGQGPEFLTYFNYEAQPDKSGLPSDRFSAERPEGSISTLTIQRTEQRDSAMYRCASSIAGAPGELFFGEGSRLTVL.